This TCR beta chain was sequenced during a study of human T cells and chemical hapten exposure. The overall study: Largely, small differences in pooled library volume made per-sample TCR yields vary.

Time point: patch test 3, about 24 weeks after DPC sensitization. Treatment defined: therapeutic diphenylcyclopropenone sensitization with weekly scalp DPC. TCRdb called the RACE reads again in MiXCR, with one record for every CDR3 protein. The sample holds some 110,000 distinct CDR3 sequences, nearly 35% seen once. In germline, CDR1 is SGHVS, CDR2 FNYEAQ. This CDR3 comprises 17 residues. The ends were cut back, 1 base at V and 2 bases at J, with 16 bases in the middle. The clonotype was recovered from a man aged 35-49 years with alopecia areata. Some clones in this sample may be carry-over from other donors' samples. The sample was whole blood, taken in connection with sensitization to the hapten diphenylcyclopropenone (DPC). J is TRBJ2-3 and V is TRBV7-6; possibly TRBD2 for D (6 bases). In DNA form, the CDR3 reads TGTGCCAGCAGCTTAGATTGGCGGGGTCAGAACACAGATACGCAGTATTTT. This translates into CASSLDWRGQNTDTQYF. The variable domain in full, with the rest retrieved from reference TRBV7-6 and TRBJ2-3, is GAGVSQSPRYKVTKRGQDVALRCDPISGHVSLYWYRQALGQGPEFLTYFNYEAQQDKSGLPNDRFSAERPEGSISTLTIQRTEQRDSAMYRCASSLDWRGQNTDTQYFGPGTRLTVL.